This record looks at one TCR beta chain sequence and its context. Its target is not known. Via CD45RO/CCR7/CD25/CD127/CD95/CD27, cells of the CD4+ naive, central memory, regulatory and stem cell-like memory subsets were sorted. CDR1 KGHSH and CDR2 LQKENI come from the germline V gene. The CDR3 is 14 amino acids. Trimming stripped 1 base from V and 5 bases from J, with 9 bases between. The data originate from a study of beta chain features in type 1 diabetes. Every isolated RNA sample was fully reverse transcribed, so sequencing captured expressed TCRB transcripts. Samples of naive, central memory and regulatory T cells yielded a mean of about 3.57 million reads. The method was immunoSEQ multiplex PCR; TCRdb's version includes in-frame clones alone and lacks a portion of them. The data hold about 130,000 clones, with about 8.7% observed a single time. Study findings and constraints: Researchers cautioned that cDNA sequencing could over-represent cells with high TCR expression.

The V and J genes are TRBV18 and TRBJ1-3; D is unclear. The sample taken for sequencing was central memory CD4+ T cells from blood. This clonotype originated in a man in his late teens or twenties in good health. CDR3 residues: CASSPRQSRNTIYF. The CDR3 bases are TGTGCCAGCTCACCACGGCAATCCAGAAACACCATATATTTT.